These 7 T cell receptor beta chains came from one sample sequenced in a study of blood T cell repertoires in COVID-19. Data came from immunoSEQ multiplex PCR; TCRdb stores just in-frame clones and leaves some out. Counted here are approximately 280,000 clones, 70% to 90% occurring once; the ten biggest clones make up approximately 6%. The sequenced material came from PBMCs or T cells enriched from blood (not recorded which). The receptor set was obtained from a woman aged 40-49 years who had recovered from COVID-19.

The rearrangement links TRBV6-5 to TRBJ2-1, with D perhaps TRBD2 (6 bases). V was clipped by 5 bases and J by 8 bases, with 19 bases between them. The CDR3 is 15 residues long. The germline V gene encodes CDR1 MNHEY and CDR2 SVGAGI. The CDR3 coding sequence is TGTGCCAGCAGTACCGGTCTAGCGTATTTCGATGAGCAGTTCTTC. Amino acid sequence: CASSTGLAYFDEQFF.

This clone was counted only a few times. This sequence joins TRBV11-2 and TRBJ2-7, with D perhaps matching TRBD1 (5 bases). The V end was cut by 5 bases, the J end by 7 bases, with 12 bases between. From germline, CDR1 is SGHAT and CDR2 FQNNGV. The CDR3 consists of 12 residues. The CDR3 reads CASSTRQWEQYF. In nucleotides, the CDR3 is TGTGCCAGCAGCACCCGACAGTGGGAGCAGTACTTC.

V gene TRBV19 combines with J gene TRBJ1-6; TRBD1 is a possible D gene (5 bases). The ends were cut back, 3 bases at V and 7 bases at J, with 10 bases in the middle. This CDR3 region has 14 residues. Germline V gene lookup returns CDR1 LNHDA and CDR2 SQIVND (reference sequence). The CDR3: CASSIGGGNSPLHF. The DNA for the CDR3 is TGTGCCAGTAGTATCGGCGGGGGAAATTCACCCCTCCACTTT.

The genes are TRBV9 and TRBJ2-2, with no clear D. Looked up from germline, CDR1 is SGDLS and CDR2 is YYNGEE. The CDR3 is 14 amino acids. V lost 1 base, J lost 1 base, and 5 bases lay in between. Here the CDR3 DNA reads TGTGCCAGCAGCGTACAGGAGAACACCGGGGAGCTGTTTTTT. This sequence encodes CASSVQENTGELFF.

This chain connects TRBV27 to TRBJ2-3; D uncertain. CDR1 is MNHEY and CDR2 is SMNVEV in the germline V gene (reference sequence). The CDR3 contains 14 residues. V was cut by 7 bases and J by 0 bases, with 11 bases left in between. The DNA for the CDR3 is TGTGCCAGCATCAAGAGAGGTAGCACAGATACGCAGTATTTT. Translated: CASIKRGSTDTQYF.

CDR3 nucleotide sequence: TGTGCCAGCAGCTCCCTAGGAGGGGCCGATGGCTACACCTTC. Its translation: CASSSLGGADGYTF. The rearrangement joins TRBV7-2 to TRBJ1-2; D may be TRBD1 (5 bases). Trimming cost V 4 bases and J 6 bases, with 15 bases left between them. The CDR3 contains 14 residues. Germline V gene data show CDR1 as SGHTA and CDR2 as FQGNSA.

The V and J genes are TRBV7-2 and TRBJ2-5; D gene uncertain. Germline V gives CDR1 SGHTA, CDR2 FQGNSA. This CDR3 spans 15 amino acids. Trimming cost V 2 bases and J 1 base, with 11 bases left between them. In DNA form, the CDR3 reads TGTGCCAGCAGCTTATTTGGGCAGACCCAAGAGACCCAGTACTTC. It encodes CASSLFGQTQETQYF.